These 21 T cell receptor beta chains came from one sample sequenced in a study of blood T cell repertoires in COVID-19. Libraries were prepared by immunoSEQ multiplex PCR; TCRdb keeps only in-frame clonotypes and omits some of them. Of 150,000 to 200,000 clones in the sample, around nine tenths were seen once. The source material was peripheral blood. Receptors were obtained from a man in his 60s with COVID-19, enrolled during active disease.

V and J are TRBV6-4 and TRBJ2-2; D might be TRBD2 (7 bases). Trimming took 6 bases from V and 6 from J, leaving 26 bases between them. This CDR3 is 18 amino acids long. The germline gives CDR1 MRHNA, CDR2 SNTAGT. DNA of the CDR3: TGTGCCAGCAGCCGCTACGAGGGGGGGGCGCAGGGTCCCGGGGAGCTGTTTTTT. Its translation is CASSRYEGGAQGPGELFF.

The rearrangement links TRBV19 to TRBJ2-5, with D perhaps matching TRBD1 (6 bases). CDR1 is LNHDA and CDR2 is SQIVND in the germline V gene (reference sequence). Trimming took 8 bases from V and 0 from J, leaving 10 bases between them. CDR3 size: 13 residues. The CDR3 sequence is CASSGQYQETQYF. The CDR3 nucleotides are TGTGCCAGTTCTGGACAGTACCAAGAGACCCAGTACTTC. Variable domain in full (rest from reference TRBV19 and TRBJ2-5): DGGITQSPKYLFRKEGQNVTLSCEQNLNHDAMYWYRQDPGQGLRLIYYSQIVNDFQKGDIAEGYSVSREKKESFPLTVTSAQKNPTAFYLCASSGQYQETQYFGPGTRLLVL.

The rearrangement links TRBV6-5 to TRBJ1-5; the D is unclear. CDR1 and CDR2 (germline): MNHEY, SVGAGI. V lost 7 bases and J lost 3, with 10 bases in between. This CDR3 is built from 13 residues. The CDR3: CASMRQNNQPQHF. The CDR3 DNA reads as TGTGCCAGCATGCGGCAGAACAATCAGCCCCAGCATTTT.

The genes are TRBV16 and TRBJ1-3; TRBD1 agrees at 8 bases. Trimming took 4 bases from V and 2 from J; bases not matched to a gene: 10. CDR1 is KGHSY and CDR2 is FQNENV in the germline V gene. The length of the CDR3 is 17 residues. The CDR3 sequence: CASSLFDRGRTGNTIYF. CDR3 DNA: TGTGCCAGCAGCCTGTTTGACAGGGGTCGGACTGGAAACACCATATATTTT.

The gene calls are TRBV4-1 and TRBJ1-1; D gene ambiguous. Trimming shortened V by 1 base and J by 1 base, and 16 bases separated the two germline ends. The CDR3 is made up of 17 amino acids. Germline CDR1 and CDR2: MGHRA and YSYEKL. This CDR3 reads CASSQGRVGRANTEAFF. The CDR3 bases are TGCGCCAGCAGCCAAGGCCGGGTGGGGAGGGCGAACACTGAAGCTTTCTTT.

The chain links TRBV18 to TRBJ2-3; maybe TRBD2 (5 bases). CDR3 length: 14 amino acids. Per germline, CDR1 KGHSH and CDR2 LQKENI. V lost 0 bases and J 2 bases, leaving 6 bases between the germline ends. CDR3 nucleotides: TGTGCCAGCTCACCACCGACTAACACAGATACGCAGTATTTT. Amino acids: CASSPPTNTDTQYF.

The rearrangement links TRBV6-1 to TRBJ1-4; no definite D call. CDR1 and CDR2 (germline): MNHNS, SASEGT. This CDR3 comprises 15 residues. The V and J ends lost 3 bases and 0 bases respectively, with 8 bases between them. CDR3 nucleotide sequence: TGTGCCAGCAGTGACGGCGGAACAACTAATGAAAAACTGTTTTTT. Encoded protein: CASSDGGTTNEKLFF.

The gene calls are TRBV19 and TRBJ1-1; no firm D call. Per the germline V gene, CDR1 is LNHDA and CDR2 is SQIVND (reference sequence). V lost 1 base, J lost 1 base, and 13 bases lay in between. CDR3 length: 16 amino acids. CDR3 amino acids: CASSIGGRIRNTEAFF. The CDR3 nucleotides are TGTGCCAGTAGTATAGGAGGGCGGATAAGGAACACTGAAGCTTTCTTT.

The chain combines TRBV9 with TRBJ2-3, with D possibly being TRBD2 (6 bases). The CDR3 length is 14 residues. Looked up from germline, CDR1 is SGDLS and CDR2 is YYNGEE. V shed 7 bases and J shed 1 base, with 13 bases lying between them. The CDR3 spells CASSWGGGTDTQYF. CDR3 in DNA: TGTGCCAGCTCCTGGGGCGGGGGCACAGATACGCAGTATTTT.

V gene TRBV7-9 combines with J gene TRBJ1-5; the D gene is possibly TRBD1 (6 bases). CDR3 length equals 15 residues. The germline gives CDR1 SEHNR, CDR2 FQNEAQ (reference sequence). V lost 1 base and J 8 bases, leaving 15 bases between the germline ends. The CDR3 DNA sequence: TGTGCCAGCAGCTTAGACAGGGAGGGATTAAAGCCCCAGCATTTT. Amino acid sequence: CASSLDREGLKPQHF.

V gene TRBV11-2 combines with J gene TRBJ1-2; tentatively, D is TRBD1 (6 bases). The germline CDR1 and CDR2 sequences are SGHAT and FQNNGV. V lost 5 bases, J lost 6 bases, and 19 bases lay in between. CDR3 size: 15 residues. The CDR3 bases are TGTGCCAGCAGCCGGCGGACAGAAACTCCGAATGGCTACACCTTC. Protein sequence: CASSRRTETPNGYTF.

V gene TRBV19 combines with J gene TRBJ1-5, with a possible D match to TRBD1 (6 bases). The CDR3 runs 13 residues. Germline V gives CDR1 LNHDA, CDR2 SQIVND (reference sequence). Trimming left V 6 bases short and J 3 bases short, with 9 bases between. CDR3 sequence: CASRWTDNQPQHF. CDR3 sequence (DNA): TGTGCCAGTAGGTGGACAGACAATCAGCCCCAGCATTTT.

The chain employs TRBV10-3 and TRBJ2-1; D may be TRBD2 (6 bases). CDR3 length: 13 amino acids. V was pared by 10 bases and J by 1 base, with 11 bases between. Germline CDR1 is ENHRY and CDR2 is SYGVKD. The CDR3 DNA follows: TGTGCCACCCGGGAGTTGTCCTACAATGAGCAGTTCTTC. This translates into CATRELSYNEQFF.

The rearrangement links TRBV5-1 to TRBJ1-4; D possibly corresponds to TRBD1 (5 bases). In germline, CDR1 is SGHRS, CDR2 YFSETQ. The V end was cut by 0 bases, the J end by 4 bases, with 10 bases between. The CDR3 is made up of 15 amino acids. CDR3 protein: CASSLDPGNNEKLFF. As DNA, the CDR3 is TGCGCCAGCAGCTTGGATCCAGGGAATAATGAAAAACTGTTTTTT.

The rearrangement joins TRBV3-1 (or the pseudogene TRBV3-2) to TRBJ1-5; TRBD1 might be the D (5 bases). Germline V gene lookup returns CDR1 LGHDT and CDR2 YNNKEL (reference sequence). V lost 6 bases to trimming and J lost 4 bases, with 13 bases between them. This CDR3 has 14 residues. Written as DNA, the CDR3 is TGTGCCAGCAGTCGATCGCAGGGAAATCAGCCCCAGCATTTT. It yields the protein CASSRSQGNQPQHF.

This chain connects TRBV28 to TRBJ2-7; 7 bases map to TRBD2. This CDR3 is 14 amino acids long. J lost 3 bases, V lost 3 bases, and 5 bases had no gene match. Per germline, CDR1 MDHEN and CDR2 SYDVKM. The DNA for the CDR3 is TGTGCCAGCAGTTTTGCCCTAGCGGTCTACGAGCAGTACTTC. As protein: CASSFALAVYEQYF.

The chain joins TRBV6-2 or TRBV6-3 to TRBJ2-2; tentatively, D is TRBD2 (5 bases). The germline V gene encodes CDR1 MNHEY and CDR2 SVGEGT. The CDR3 is 14 residues long. Trimming removed 2 bases at V and 5 bases at J, with 9 bases between. In nucleotides, the CDR3 is TGTGCCAGCAGTTACGGAGGCGGAACCGGGGAGCTGTTTTTT. It codes for CASSYGGGTGELFF.

The chain recombines TRBV6-2 or TRBV6-3 with TRBJ2-1; 7 bases match TRBD1. J lost 0 bases, V lost 6 bases, and 5 bases had no gene match. This CDR3 has 15 amino acids. CDR1 is MNHEY and CDR2 is SVGEGT in the germline V gene. This CDR3 reads CASSPDRLSYNEQFF. The CDR3 DNA sequence: TGTGCCAGCAGCCCGGACAGGCTCTCCTACAATGAGCAGTTCTTC.

J is TRBJ2-1 and V is TRBV6-2 or TRBV6-3, with D possibly TRBD1 on 6 matching bases. The CDR3 is made up of 18 amino acids. CDR1 is MNHEY and CDR2 is SVGEGT in the germline V gene. Trimming removed 0 bases at V and 4 bases at J, with 19 bases between. CDR3 loop: CASSYSLLRGQGYNEQFF. Here the CDR3 DNA reads TGTGCCAGCAGTTACTCCCTACTCAGAGGGCAGGGGTACAATGAGCAGTTCTTC.

This clone has only one observation. This chain uses TRBV7-8 with TRBJ1-2; D unclear. V was shortened by 0 bases and J by 0 bases, with 14 bases between the two germline ends. Germline CDR1 is SGHVS and CDR2 is FQNEAQ. The CDR3 is 17 residues long. The CDR3 DNA reads TGTGCCAGCAGCTTAGCCCCGAGGAGACCGACTAACTATGGCTACACCTTC. It encodes CASSLAPRRPTNYGYTF.

The chain couples TRBV2 to TRBJ1-3; the D is unclear. The germline V and J ends were trimmed by 6 bases and 0 bases, with 6 bases remaining between them. Germline values: CDR1 SNHLY, CDR2 FYNNEI. CDR3 length: 13 amino acids. In DNA form, the CDR3 reads TGTGCCAGCAGCCCGGTCTCTGGAAACACCATATATTTT. Protein product: CASSPVSGNTIYF.